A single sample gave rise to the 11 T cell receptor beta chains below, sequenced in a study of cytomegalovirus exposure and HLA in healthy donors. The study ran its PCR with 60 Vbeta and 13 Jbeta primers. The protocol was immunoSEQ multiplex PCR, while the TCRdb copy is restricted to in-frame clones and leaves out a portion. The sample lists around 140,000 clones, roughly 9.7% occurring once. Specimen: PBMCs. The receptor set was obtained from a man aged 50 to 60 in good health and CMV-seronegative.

CDR3 DNA sequence: TGCGCCAGCAGCCAAGCCGCGGGAGCGACAGATACGCAGTATTTT. Translation gives CASSQAAGATDTQYF. The V gene is TRBV4-1, the J gene TRBJ2-3, with 7 bases aligning to TRBD2. Per germline, CDR1 MGHRA and CDR2 YSYEKL. Losses at the gene ends were 1 base for V and 3 bases for J; bases not matched to a gene: 4. The CDR3 runs to 15 residues.

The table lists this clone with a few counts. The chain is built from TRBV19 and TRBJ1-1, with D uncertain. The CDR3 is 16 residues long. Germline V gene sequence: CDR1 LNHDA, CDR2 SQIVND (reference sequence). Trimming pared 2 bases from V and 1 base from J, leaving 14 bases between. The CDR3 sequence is CASSISPRRRNTEAFF. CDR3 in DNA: TGTGCCAGTAGTATAAGCCCCCGAAGGAGGAACACTGAAGCTTTCTTT.

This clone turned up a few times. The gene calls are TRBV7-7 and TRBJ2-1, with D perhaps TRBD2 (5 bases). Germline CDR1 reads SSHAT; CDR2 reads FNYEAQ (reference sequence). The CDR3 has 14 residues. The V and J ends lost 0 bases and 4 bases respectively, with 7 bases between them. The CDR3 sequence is CASSLATGYNEQFF. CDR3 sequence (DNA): TGTGCCAGCAGCTTAGCGACGGGGTACAATGAGCAGTTCTTC.

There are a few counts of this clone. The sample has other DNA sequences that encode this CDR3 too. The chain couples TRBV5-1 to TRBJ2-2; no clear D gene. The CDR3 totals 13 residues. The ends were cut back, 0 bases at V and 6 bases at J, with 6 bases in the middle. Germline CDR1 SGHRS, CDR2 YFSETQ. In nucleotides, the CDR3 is TGCGCCAGCAGCTTGGTTCTGTCCGGGGAGCTGTTTTTT. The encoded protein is CASSLVLSGELFF.

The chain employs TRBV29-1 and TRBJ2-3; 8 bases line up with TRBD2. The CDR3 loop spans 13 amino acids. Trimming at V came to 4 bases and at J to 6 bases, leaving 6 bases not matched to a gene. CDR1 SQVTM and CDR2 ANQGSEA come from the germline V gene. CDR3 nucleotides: TGCAGCGTTGGGGTAGCGGGGACCGATACGCAGTATTTT. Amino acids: CSVGVAGTDTQYF.

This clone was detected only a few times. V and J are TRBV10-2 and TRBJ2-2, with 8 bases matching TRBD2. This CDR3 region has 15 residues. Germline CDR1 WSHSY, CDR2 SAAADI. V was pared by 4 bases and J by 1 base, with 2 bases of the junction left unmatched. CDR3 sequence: CASSVSGRNTGELFF. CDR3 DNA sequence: TGCGCCAGCAGTGTCAGCGGGAGGAACACCGGGGAGCTGTTTTTT.

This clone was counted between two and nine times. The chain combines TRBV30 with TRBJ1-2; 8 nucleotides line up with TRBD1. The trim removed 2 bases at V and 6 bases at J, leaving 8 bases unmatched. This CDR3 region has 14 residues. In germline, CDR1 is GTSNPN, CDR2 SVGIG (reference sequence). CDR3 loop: CAWSLPGGLDGYTF. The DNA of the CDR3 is TGTGCCTGGAGTCTTCCAGGGGGCTTGGATGGCTACACCTTC.

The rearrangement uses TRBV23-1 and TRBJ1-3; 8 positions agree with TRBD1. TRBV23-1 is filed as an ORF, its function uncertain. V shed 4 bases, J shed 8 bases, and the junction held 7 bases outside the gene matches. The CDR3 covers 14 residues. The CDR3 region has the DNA TGCGCCAGCAGTCCCAGGACAGGGCGGGACACCATATATTTT. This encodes CASSPRTGRDTIYF.

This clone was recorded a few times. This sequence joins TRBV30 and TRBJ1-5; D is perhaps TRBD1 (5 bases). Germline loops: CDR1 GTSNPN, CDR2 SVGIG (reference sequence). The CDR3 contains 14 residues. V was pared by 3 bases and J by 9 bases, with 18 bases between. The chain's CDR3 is CAWSIRGGFGPQHF. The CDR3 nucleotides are TGTGCCTGGAGCATTCGTGGGGGGTTTGGGCCCCAGCATTTT. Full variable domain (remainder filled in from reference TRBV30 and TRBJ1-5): SQTIHQWPATLVQPVGSPLSLECTVEGTSNPNLYWYRQAAGRGLQLLFYSVGIGQISSEVPQNLSASRPQDRQFILSSKKLLLSDSGFYLCAWSIRGGFGPQHFGDGTRLSIL.

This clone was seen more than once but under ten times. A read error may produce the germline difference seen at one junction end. CDR3 bases: TGTGACAGCAGTTACTCACCAGACACCCTCTATGGCTACACCTTC. This gives the protein CDSSYSPDTLYGYTF. The genes are TRBV6-5 and TRBJ1-2; no definite D call. The CDR3 runs to 15 residues. Germline CDR1 reads MNHEY; CDR2 reads SVGAGI.

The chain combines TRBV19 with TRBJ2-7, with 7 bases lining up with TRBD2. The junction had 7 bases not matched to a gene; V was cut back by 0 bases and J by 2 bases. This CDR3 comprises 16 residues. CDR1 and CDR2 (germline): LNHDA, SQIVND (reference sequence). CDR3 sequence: CASSIDGGGSPYEQYF. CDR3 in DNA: TGTGCCAGTAGTATAGATGGGGGGGGATCCCCCTACGAGCAGTACTTC.